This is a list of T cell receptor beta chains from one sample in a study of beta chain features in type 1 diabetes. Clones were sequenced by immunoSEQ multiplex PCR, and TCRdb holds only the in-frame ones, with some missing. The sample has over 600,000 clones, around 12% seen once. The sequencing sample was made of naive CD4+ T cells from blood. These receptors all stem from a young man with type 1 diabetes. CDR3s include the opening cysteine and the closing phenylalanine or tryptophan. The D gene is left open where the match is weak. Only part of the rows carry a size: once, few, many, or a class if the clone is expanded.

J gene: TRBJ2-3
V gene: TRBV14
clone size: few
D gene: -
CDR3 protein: CASTAGDNTDTQYF
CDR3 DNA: TGTGCCAGCACGGCGGGGGACAACACAGATACGCAGTATTTT

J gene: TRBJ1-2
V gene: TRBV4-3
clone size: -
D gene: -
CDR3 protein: CASSQDRSNYGYTF
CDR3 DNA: TGCGCCAGCAGCCAAGACAGGTCTAACTATGGCTACACCTTC

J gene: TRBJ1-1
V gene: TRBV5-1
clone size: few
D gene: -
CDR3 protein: CASSGGDLNTEAFF
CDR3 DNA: TGCGCCAGCAGCGGAGGGGACCTGAACACTGAAGCTTTCTTT

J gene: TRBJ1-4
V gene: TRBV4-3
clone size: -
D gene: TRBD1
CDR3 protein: CASSRGTDEKLFF
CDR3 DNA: TGCGCCAGCAGCCGGGGGACAGACGAAAAACTGTTTTTT

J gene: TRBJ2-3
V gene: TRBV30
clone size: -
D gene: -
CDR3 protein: CAWSHKGRRSDTQYF
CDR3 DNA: TGTGCCTGGAGTCATAAGGGGCGGAGGTCAGATACGCAGTATTTT

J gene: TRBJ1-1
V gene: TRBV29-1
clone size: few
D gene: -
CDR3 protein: CSVEETGNTEAFF
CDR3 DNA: TGCAGCGTTGAGGAGACAGGGAACACTGAAGCTTTCTTT

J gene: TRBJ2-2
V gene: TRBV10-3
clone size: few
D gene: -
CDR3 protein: CAISELDSVFF
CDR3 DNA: TGTGCCATCAGTGAGCTCGACTCGGTGTTTTTT

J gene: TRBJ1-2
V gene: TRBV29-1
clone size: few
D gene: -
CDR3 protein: CSVWAGNGYTF
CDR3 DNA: TGCAGCGTTTGGGCAGGGAATGGCTACACCTTC

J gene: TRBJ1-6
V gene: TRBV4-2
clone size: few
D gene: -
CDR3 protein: CASSQDRGGSPLHF
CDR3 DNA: TGTGCCAGCAGCCAAGACAGGGGAGGCTCACCCCTCCACTTT

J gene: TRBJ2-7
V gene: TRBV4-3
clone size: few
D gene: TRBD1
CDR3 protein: CASSLLVGTGPYEQYF
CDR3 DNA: TGCGCCAGCAGCCTCCTCGTGGGGACAGGGCCCTACGAGCAGTACTTC

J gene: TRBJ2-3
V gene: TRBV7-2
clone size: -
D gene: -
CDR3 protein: CASSSRGQGGTDTQYF
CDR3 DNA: TGTGCCAGCAGCTCGAGAGGCCAGGGAGGCACAGATACGCAGTATTTT

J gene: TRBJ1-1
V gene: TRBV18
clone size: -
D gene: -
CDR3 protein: CASSPRQTEAFF
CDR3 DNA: TGTGCCAGCTCACCGAGACAAACTGAAGCTTTCTTT

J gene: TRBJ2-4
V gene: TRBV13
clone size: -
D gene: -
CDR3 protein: CASSPRGALNIQYF
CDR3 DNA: TGTGCCAGCAGCCCTCGGGGGGCCCTAAACATTCAGTACTTC

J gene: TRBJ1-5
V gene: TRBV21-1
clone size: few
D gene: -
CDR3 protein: CASSGRTGCHQPQHF
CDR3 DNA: TGTGCCAGCAGCGGGCGGACAGGGTGCCATCAGCCCCAGCATTTT

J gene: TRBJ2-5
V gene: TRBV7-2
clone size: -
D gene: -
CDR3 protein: CASSLARQTQETQYF
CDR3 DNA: TGTGCCAGCAGCTTAGCGAGACAGACCCAAGAGACCCAGTACTTC

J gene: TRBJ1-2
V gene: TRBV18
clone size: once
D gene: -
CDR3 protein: CASSPGFALYGYTF
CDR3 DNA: TGTGCCAGCTCACCGGGGTTTGCCCTCTATGGCTACACCTTC

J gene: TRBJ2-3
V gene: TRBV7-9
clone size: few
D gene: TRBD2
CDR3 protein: CASSSKRGRGTDTQYF
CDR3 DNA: TGTGCCAGCAGCTCCAAGCGGGGTCGGGGCACAGATACGCAGTATTTT

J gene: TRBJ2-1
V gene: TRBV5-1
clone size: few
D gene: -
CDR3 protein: CASSTLSSYNEQFF
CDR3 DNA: TGCGCCAGCAGTACCCTGAGCTCCTACAATGAGCAGTTCTTC

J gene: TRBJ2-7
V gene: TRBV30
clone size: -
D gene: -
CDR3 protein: CAGKPGPTNSYEQYF
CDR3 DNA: TGTGCCGGAAAACCGGGACCTACGAACTCCTACGAGCAGTACTTC

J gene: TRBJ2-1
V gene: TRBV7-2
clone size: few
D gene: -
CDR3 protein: CASSSGLSSSYNEQFF
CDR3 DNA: TGTGCCAGCAGCTCCGGACTGTCAAGCTCCTACAATGAGCAGTTCTTC

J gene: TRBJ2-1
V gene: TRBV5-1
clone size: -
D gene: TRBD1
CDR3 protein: CASSSSGTGVVDRQFF
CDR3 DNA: TGCGCCAGCAGCTCTTCCGGGACAGGGGTGGTGGATCGGCAGTTCTTC

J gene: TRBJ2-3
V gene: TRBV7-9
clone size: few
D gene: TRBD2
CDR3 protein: CASSIPSGGPTDTQYF
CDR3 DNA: TGTGCCAGCAGCATCCCTAGCGGGGGGCCCACAGATACGCAGTATTTT

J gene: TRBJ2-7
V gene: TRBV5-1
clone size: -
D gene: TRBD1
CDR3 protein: CASSLNRLDRDEQYF
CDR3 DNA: TGCGCCAGCAGCCTGAACCGCCTCGACAGGGACGAGCAGTACTTC

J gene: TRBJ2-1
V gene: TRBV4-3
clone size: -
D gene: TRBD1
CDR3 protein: CASSQEGGTGSNEQFF
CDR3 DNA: TGCGCCAGCAGCCAAGAGGGGGGGACAGGGAGCAATGAGCAGTTCTTC

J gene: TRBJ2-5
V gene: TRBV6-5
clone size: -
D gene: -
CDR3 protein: CASSYTGTSPQETQYF
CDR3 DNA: TGTGCCAGCAGTTACACCGGGACGTCACCCCAAGAGACCCAGTACTTC

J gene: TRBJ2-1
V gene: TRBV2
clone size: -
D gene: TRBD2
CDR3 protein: CASSDGGYNEQFF
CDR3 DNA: TGTGCCAGCAGTGACGGGGGGTACAATGAGCAGTTCTTC

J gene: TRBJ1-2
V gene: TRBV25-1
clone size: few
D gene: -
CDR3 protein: CASSVPLGDNYGYTF
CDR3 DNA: TGTGCCAGCAGTGTTCCGCTCGGGGATAACTATGGCTACACCTTC

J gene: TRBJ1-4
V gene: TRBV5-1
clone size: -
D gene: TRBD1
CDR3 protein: CASSATGETNEKLFF
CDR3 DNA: TGCGCCAGCAGCGCCACAGGGGAAACTAATGAAAAACTGTTTTTT

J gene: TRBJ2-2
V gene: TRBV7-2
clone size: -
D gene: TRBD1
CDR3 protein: CASSPRLQGARTGELFF
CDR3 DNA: TGTGCCAGCAGCCCTCGACTCCAGGGGGCTAGGACCGGGGAGCTGTTTTTT

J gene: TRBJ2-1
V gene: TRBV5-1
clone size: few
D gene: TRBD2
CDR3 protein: CASSGGLAARYNEQFF
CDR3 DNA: TGCGCCAGCAGCGGGGGACTAGCGGCGCGATACAATGAGCAGTTCTTC

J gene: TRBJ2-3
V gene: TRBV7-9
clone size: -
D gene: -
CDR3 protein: CASSLQSGDPGTDTQYF
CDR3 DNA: TGTGCCAGCAGCTTACAGTCAGGGGACCCGGGCACAGATACGCAGTATTTT

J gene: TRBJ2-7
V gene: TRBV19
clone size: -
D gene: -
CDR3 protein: CASSIATTSYEQYF
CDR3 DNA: TGTGCCAGTAGTATAGCGACAACCTCCTACGAGCAGTACTTC